This T cell receptor (beta chain) is drawn from a study of Ad26.COV2.S vaccination and SARS-CoV-2 variants. Assay used: immunoSEQ multiplex PCR; TCRdb lists only in-frame clones, some missing. The sample shows hundreds of thousands of clones, roughly 89% of them seen only once. Note on this clone: Antigen: not known.

Study-level results: The placebo group had lower spike-specific TCR breadth than the vaccine recipients did.

The treatment: 15 to 20 received Ad26.COV2.S at low or high dose, single or two shots; 5 received placebo; per-sample allocation not given. Samples were taken on day 63 after the first vaccine or placebo injection. An Ad26 vector expressing Wuhan-strain SARS-CoV-2 spike served as the vaccine. The ends were cut back, 2 bases at V and 0 bases at J, with 5 bases in the middle. The CDR3 extends over 15 amino acids. Germline V CDR1 and CDR2: WNHNN, SYGVQD (reference sequence). This material consisted of peripheral blood, taken in a trial of Ad26.COV2.S vaccine versus placebo. The chain employs TRBV10-1 and TRBJ1-6; no reliable D call. The clonotype originates from a person aged 18-65 years who received the Ad26.COV2.S COVID-19 vaccine or a placebo. The CDR3 DNA reads as TGCGCCAGCAGTGAGGGCATCTCCTATAATTCACCCCTCCACTTT. Amino acids: CASSEGISYNSPLHF.